This passage covers 15 T cell receptor beta chains from one sample sequenced in a study of a mutant IDH1 vaccine in newly diagnosed glioma (dated by TCRdb to the early 2020s). The time point label of this sample denotes: week 5, during vaccination. Each vaccine dose was 300 ug of a 20-mer mutant IDH1 peptide in Montanide, given subcutaneously with topical imiquimod. Receptors were amplified or captured by the immunoSEQ multiplex PCR assay. This immuneACCESS table, as held by TCRdb, lists in-frame sequences with V and J called but not all clones. Of the missing ones, under half trace to an unresolved V gene in checked studies; the others have no known cause. The sample data list tens of thousands of clones, and less than 85% of these were observed just once. Approximately 2.8% of the sample is in the top ten clones. Antigen specificity for these receptors is unknown. The sample in question was PBMCs, obtained from a glioma patient whose treatment included an IDH1 peptide vaccine. The source is a woman younger than 35 with glioma. Some clones in this sample may be carry-over from other donors' samples.

This rearrangement joins TRBV12-5 to TRBJ1-2; 9 bases map to TRBD1. There are 16 residues in the CDR3. The V gene's germline CDR1 is LGHNT and CDR2 FRNRAP. V shed 2 bases, J shed 3 bases, and the junction held 7 bases outside the gene matches. The CDR3 DNA is TGTGCTAGTGGTTTGCCTACAGGGGGCCGGGACTATGGCTACACCTTC. This codes for CASGLPTGGRDYGYTF.

V and J are TRBV29-1 and TRBJ1-1; D uncertain. The CDR3 loop spans 10 amino acids. Per germline, CDR1 SQVTM and CDR2 ANQGSEA. The V and J ends lost 0 bases and 11 bases respectively, with 7 bases between them. CDR3 bases: TGCAGCGTTGAAGATCTCCAGGCTTTCTTT. It yields the protein CSVEDLQAFF.

This rearrangement joins TRBV7-9 to TRBJ1-6, with D unclear. This CDR3 spans 15 amino acids. V was shortened by 1 base and J by 9 bases, with 13 bases between the two germline ends. Looked up from germline, CDR1 is SEHNR and CDR2 is FQNEAQ (reference sequence). This chain's CDR3 is CASSLVGGTSSPLHF. The CDR3 nucleotides are TGTGCCAGCAGCTTAGTCGGCGGAACATCTTCACCCCTCCACTTT.

The chain joins TRBV4-1 to TRBJ1-2, with TRBD1 matching 7 bases. CDR1 and CDR2 from the germline V gene are MGHRA and YSYEKL. This CDR3 contains 14 residues. The V segment lost 0 bases and the J segment 8 bases; nucleotides outside the gene matches: 6. The CDR3 region has the DNA TGCGCCAGCAGCCAAGATCGGCCAGGGGGAGGCTACACCTTC. This translates into CASSQDRPGGGYTF.

With respect to this clone: Relative to the germline gene, one junction end is altered; a read error may explain this. The chain employs TRBV30 and TRBJ1-2, with D perhaps TRBD1 (5 bases). Germline loops: CDR1 GTSNPN, CDR2 SVGIG (reference sequence). The CDR3 runs 12 residues. CDR3 region: CAWSVLHRDPYF. In nucleotides, the CDR3 is TGTGCCTGGAGTGTTCTACACCGGGACCCTTACTTC.

The chain is built from TRBV5-1 and TRBJ2-1; 8 nucleotides agree with TRBD2. V shed 0 bases, J shed 6 bases, and the junction held 5 bases outside the gene matches. This CDR3 is 15 amino acids long. Germline values: CDR1 SGHRS, CDR2 YFSETQ. Here the CDR3 DNA reads TGCGCCAGCAGCTTGGAGGGGCGGGGGGCCAATGAGCAGTTCTTC. This sequence encodes CASSLEGRGANEQFF.

This clone occurred a few times. This chain joins TRBV6-4 and TRBJ2-1, with D unresolved. Trimming took off 0 bases at V and 9 bases at J, with 9 bases between the two ends. Germline values: CDR1 MRHNA, CDR2 SNTAGT. The CDR3 is made up of 13 amino acids. The CDR3: CASSDSAVGEQFF. The DNA for the CDR3 is TGTGCCAGCAGTGACTCAGCTGTGGGTGAGCAGTTCTTC.

The CDR3 coding sequence is TGTGCCAGCAGCGTAGAAAGCGGGAGGAATGAGCAGTTCTTC. This translates into CASSVESGRNEQFF. The chain uses TRBV9 and TRBJ2-1, with 9 bases that match TRBD2. The V gene end was trimmed by 0 bases and the J gene end by 7 bases; junction bases not matched to a gene: 2. The CDR3 consists of 14 residues. The germline CDR1 and CDR2 sequences are SGDLS and YYNGEE.

The gene calls are TRBV5-4 and TRBJ2-7; TRBD1 matches 7 bases. The V and J ends lost 4 bases and 2 bases, in that order; junction bases with no gene match: 9. CDR3 size: 15 residues. Germline loops: CDR1 SGHNT, CDR2 YYREEE (reference sequence). DNA for the CDR3: TGTGCCAGCAGCGCTTCGGGACAGAGACCCTACGAGCAGTACTTC. Translating gives CASSASGQRPYEQYF.

There are a few counts of this clone. The rearrangement uses TRBV2 and TRBJ1-1, with 8 positions matching TRBD1. With 6 bases clipped from V and 5 bases from J, the junction kept 8 bases outside the gene matches. From germline, CDR1 is SNHLY and CDR2 FYNNEI. This CDR3 is 14 amino acids long. The CDR3 protein is CASRETGERTEAFF. CDR3 nucleotides: TGTGCCAGCAGGGAGACAGGGGAGAGGACTGAAGCTTTCTTT.

This clone showed up just once. This sequence joins TRBV27 and TRBJ2-4; weak D call: TRBD2 (5 bases). V shed 5 bases and J shed 0 bases, with 14 bases lying between them. Germline V CDR1 and CDR2: MNHEY, SMNVEV (reference sequence). This CDR3 contains 16 residues. Here the CDR3 DNA reads TGTGCCAGCAGTCAACCCGGGGATCTAGCCAAAAACATTCAGTACTTC. It translates to CASSQPGDLAKNIQYF.

The chain recombines TRBV6-1 with TRBJ1-6, with no clear D. Germline assignment: CDR1 MNHNS and CDR2 SASEGT. Trimming left V 6 bases short and J 10 bases short, with 13 bases between. There are 13 residues in the CDR3. The CDR3 DNA is TGTGCCAGCAGCGGATTGGCATCGTCACCCCTCCACTTT. Amino acids: CASSGLASSPLHF.

This clone was found once. The gene calls are TRBV11-2 and TRBJ1-5, with D perhaps TRBD1 (5 bases). V was trimmed by 5 bases and J by 2 bases, leaving 13 bases between them. The V gene's germline CDR1 is SGHAT and CDR2 FQNNGV. The CDR3 runs 15 residues. The CDR3 here is CASSSPGDGNQPQHF. The CDR3 DNA sequence: TGTGCCAGCAGCAGTCCCGGGGACGGCAATCAGCCCCAGCATTTT.

This clone was seen a single time. The V call is TRBV7-8, the J call TRBJ2-1; 7 nucleotides align to TRBD1. Germline V lookup: CDR1 SGHVS, CDR2 FQNEAQ. The CDR3 consists of 17 residues. The J segment lost 0 bases and the V segment lost 5 bases, leaving 10 bases of the junction unmatched. CDR3 residues: CASSPRPRGSSYNEQFF. CDR3 DNA sequence: TGTGCCAGCAGCCCCAGACCCAGGGGGAGCTCCTACAATGAGCAGTTCTTC.

The genes are TRBV9 and TRBJ2-1; unclear D gene. The V end was cut by 0 bases, the J end by 5 bases, with 15 bases between. Germline CDR1 and CDR2: SGDLS and YYNGEE. The CDR3 sequence is 16 residues long. Written as DNA, the CDR3 is TGTGCCAGCAGCGTAGATCCTAGAGGTAAAGACAATGAGCAGTTCTTC. Protein product: CASSVDPRGKDNEQFF.